Sequencing of this T cell receptor beta chain was carried out in a study of blood T cell repertoires in COVID-19. The overall study: Specimens from acute and convalescent COVID-19 originated in the United States, Italy and Spain. Sources were T cells, B-cell-depleted T cells, or PBMCs; the material itself was cDNA or gDNA.

Original analysis: Reference gene primer amplification in the assay estimated nucleated cell counts. Using immunoSEQ multiplex PCR, the repertoire was profiled, and TCRdb retains in-frame clones only, with some absent. V and J calls plus clone size are reproduced from that table; the DNA served to infer D and trimming. The table has 200,000 to 300,000 clones, less than 90% seen once. Germline loops: CDR1 SGHRS, CDR2 YFSETQ. Trimming shortened V by 2 bases and J by 3 bases, and 9 bases separated the two germline ends. This CDR3 has 14 residues. J is TRBJ1-5 and V is TRBV5-1; a weak D match, TRBD1 (5 bases). Material: peripheral blood. The sequence was obtained from a man aged 60-69 years with acute or convalescent COVID-19. CDR3 sequence reads: CASSFGTPNQPQHF. For the CDR3, the DNA is TGCGCCAGCAGCTTCGGGACTCCCAATCAGCCCCAGCATTTT. Full variable domain (rest looked up from reference TRBV5-1 and TRBJ1-5): KAGVTQTPRYLIKTRGQQVTLSCSPISGHRSVSWYQQTPGQGLQFLFEYFSETQRNKGNFPGRFSGRQFSNSRSEMNVSTLELGDSALYLCASSFGTPNQPQHFGDGTRLSIL.